Below are 5 T cell receptor beta chains sequenced from a single sample in a study of cytomegalovirus exposure and HLA in healthy donors (dated by TCRdb to 2017 to 2019). The library was produced with the immunoSEQ multiplex PCR assay. The multiplex PCR relied on a mix of 60 forward primers for TCR Vbeta segments and 13 reverse primers for TCR Jbeta segments. The source is immuneACCESS, and TCRdb retained only in-frame sequences with V and J called. Part of the clones is not carried over; for the studies checked, unresolved V genes explain less than half of this, and the remainder is unexplained. The sample's table lists a count of under 85,000 clones. The ten largest clones add up to approximately 16% of the sample. The sequenced sample consisted of PBMCs. The receptors were gathered from a boy aged 10-17 years in good health and CMV-seronegative.

In terms of frequency, this clone is medium-sized. Other DNA sequences in the same sample also yield this CDR3. The chain uses TRBV7-8 and TRBJ2-7, with a tentative D call TRBD1 (6 bases). CDR3 length: 12 amino acids. Germline V gene lookup returns CDR1 SGHVS and CDR2 FQNEAQ. Trimming left V 5 bases short and J 4 bases short, with 9 bases between. The CDR3 DNA reads TGTGCCAGCAGCCCCAGGGGATACGAGCAGTACTTC. Its translation: CASSPRGYEQYF.

The chain uses TRBV4-3 and TRBJ2-2, with 8 nucleotides matching TRBD2. Germline lookup yields CDR1 LGHNA and CDR2 YSLEER. V was clipped by 3 bases and J by 3 bases; unmatched bases: 6. The CDR3 has 16 amino acids. CDR3 bases: TGCGCCAGCAGCCAGGACGGGACTAGGGACACCGGGGAGCTGTTTTTT. Translated: CASSQDGTRDTGELFF.

The chain is built from TRBV7-9 and TRBJ2-2, with D unresolved. The CDR3 runs 14 residues. Germline V lookup: CDR1 SEHNR, CDR2 FQNEAQ (reference sequence). V was trimmed by 5 bases and J by 4 bases, leaving 11 bases between them. This CDR3 reads CASSMLSSTGELFF. In DNA, the CDR3 is TGTGCCAGCAGCATGCTGTCGAGCACCGGGGAGCTGTTTTTT.

This chain uses TRBV7-9 with TRBJ1-5; TRBD1 might be the D (5 bases). Per the germline V gene, CDR1 is SEHNR and CDR2 is FQNEAQ (reference sequence). V lost 5 bases, J lost 1 base, and 12 bases lay in between. This CDR3 region has 15 residues. CDR3 sequence (DNA): TGTGCCAGCAGCCTTGGAGACAGCAGCAATCAGCCCCAGCATTTT. Amino acid sequence: CASSLGDSSNQPQHF.

The chain couples TRBV30 to TRBJ1-1; a possible D gene is TRBD1 (5 bases). The CDR3 is 12 amino acids. Between the trimmed V and J ends, which lost 1 base and 11 bases, there was a span of 14 bases. Germline V gene data show CDR1 as GTSNPN and CDR2 as SVGIG (reference sequence). The CDR3 DNA is TGTGCCTGGAGTGCGCAACAGGCATGGGCTTTCTTT. Translation: CAWSAQQAWAFF.